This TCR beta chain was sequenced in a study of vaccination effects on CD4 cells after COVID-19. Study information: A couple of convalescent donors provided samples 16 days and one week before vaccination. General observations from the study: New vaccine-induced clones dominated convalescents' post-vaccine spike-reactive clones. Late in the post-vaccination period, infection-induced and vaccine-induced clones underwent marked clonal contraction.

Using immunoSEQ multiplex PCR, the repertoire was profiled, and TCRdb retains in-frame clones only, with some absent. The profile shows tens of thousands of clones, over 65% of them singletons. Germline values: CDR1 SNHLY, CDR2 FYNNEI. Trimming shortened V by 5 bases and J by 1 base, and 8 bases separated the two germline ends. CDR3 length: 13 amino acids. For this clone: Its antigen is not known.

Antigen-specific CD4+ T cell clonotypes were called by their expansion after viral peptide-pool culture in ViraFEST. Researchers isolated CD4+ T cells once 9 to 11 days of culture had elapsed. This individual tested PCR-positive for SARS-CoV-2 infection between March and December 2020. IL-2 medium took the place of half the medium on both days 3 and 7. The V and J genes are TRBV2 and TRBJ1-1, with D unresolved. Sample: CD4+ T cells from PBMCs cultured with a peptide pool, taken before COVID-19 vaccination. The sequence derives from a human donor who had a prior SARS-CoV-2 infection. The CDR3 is CASSTNRNTEAFF. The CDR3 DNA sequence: TGTGCCAGCAGTACTAACAGGAACACTGAAGCTTTCTTT.